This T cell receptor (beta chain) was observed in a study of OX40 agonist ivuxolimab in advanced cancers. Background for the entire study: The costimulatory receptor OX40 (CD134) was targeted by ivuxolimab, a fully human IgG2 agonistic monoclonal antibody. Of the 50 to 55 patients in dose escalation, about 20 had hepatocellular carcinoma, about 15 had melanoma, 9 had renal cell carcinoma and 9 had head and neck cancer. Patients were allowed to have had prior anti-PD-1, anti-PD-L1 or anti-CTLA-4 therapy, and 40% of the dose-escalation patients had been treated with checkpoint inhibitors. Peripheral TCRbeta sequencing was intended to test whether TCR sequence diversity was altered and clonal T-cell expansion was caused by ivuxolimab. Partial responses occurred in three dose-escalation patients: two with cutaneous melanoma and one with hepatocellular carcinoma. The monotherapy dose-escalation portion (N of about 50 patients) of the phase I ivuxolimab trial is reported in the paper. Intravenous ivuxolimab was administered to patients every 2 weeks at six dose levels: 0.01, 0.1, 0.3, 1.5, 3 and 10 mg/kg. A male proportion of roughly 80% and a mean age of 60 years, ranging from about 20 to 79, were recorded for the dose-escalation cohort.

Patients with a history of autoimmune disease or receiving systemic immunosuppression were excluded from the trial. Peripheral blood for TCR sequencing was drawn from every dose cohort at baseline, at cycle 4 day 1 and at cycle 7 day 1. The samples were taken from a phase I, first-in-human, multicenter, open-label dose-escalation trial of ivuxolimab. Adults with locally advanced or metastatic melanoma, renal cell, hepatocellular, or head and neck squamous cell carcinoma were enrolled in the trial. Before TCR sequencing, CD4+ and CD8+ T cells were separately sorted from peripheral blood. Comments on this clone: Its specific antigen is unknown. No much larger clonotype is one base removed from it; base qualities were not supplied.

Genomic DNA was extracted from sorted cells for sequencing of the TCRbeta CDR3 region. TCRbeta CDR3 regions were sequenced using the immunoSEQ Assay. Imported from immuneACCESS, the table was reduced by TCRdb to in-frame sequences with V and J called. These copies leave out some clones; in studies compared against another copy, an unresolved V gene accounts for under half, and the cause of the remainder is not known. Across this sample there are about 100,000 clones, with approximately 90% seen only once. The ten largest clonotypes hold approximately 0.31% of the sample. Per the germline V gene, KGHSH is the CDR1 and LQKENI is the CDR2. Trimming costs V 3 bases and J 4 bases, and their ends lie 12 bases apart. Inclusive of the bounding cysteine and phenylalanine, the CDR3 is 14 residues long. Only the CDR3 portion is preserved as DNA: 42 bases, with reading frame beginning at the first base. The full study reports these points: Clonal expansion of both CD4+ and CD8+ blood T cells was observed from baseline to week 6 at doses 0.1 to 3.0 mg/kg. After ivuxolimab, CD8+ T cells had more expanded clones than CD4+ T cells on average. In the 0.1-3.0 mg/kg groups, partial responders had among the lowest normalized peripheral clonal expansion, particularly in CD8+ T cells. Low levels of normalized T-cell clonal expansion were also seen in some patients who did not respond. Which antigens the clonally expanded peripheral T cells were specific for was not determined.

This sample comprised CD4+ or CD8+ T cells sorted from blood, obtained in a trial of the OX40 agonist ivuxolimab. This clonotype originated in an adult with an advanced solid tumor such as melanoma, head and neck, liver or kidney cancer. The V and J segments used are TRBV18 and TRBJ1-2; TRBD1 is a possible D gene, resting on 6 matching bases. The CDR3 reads CASSPADRSYGYTF. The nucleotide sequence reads TGTGCCAGCTCACCCGCCGACAGGAGCTATGGCTACACCTTC.